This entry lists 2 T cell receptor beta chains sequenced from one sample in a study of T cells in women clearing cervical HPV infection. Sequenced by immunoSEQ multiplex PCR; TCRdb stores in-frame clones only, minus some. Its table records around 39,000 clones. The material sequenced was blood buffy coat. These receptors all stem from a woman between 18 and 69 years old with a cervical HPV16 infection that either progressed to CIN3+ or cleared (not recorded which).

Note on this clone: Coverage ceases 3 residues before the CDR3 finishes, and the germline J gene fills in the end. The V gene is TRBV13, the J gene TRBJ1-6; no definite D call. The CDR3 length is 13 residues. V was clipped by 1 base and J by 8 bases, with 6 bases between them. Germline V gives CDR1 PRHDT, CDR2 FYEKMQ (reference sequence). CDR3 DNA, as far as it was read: TGTGCCAGCAGCTTAGCGAGGGATTCACCC. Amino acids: CASSLARDSP. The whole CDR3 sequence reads CASSLARDSPLHF.

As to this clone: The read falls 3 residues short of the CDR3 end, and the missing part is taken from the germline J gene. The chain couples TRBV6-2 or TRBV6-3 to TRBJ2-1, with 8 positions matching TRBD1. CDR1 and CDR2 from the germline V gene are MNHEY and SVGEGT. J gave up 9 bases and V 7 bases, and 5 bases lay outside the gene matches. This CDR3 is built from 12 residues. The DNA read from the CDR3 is TGTGCCAGCACGCCGACAGGGGCTGAG. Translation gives CASTPTGAE. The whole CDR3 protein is CASTPTGAEQFF.